This T cell receptor beta chain was recorded in a study of T cell changes during pregnancy in multiple sclerosis. Profiled with immunoSEQ multiplex PCR; TCRdb holds only in-frame clones, not every one. The profile covers under 95,000 clones, with 91% appearing a single time and roughly 1.7% taken by the ten largest. This clone was detected only a few times. Germline CDR1 LNHDA, CDR2 SQIVND (reference sequence). The V and J ends lost 5 bases and 3 bases, in that order; junction bases with no gene match: 3. The length of the CDR3 is 16 residues. The chain combines TRBV19 with TRBJ2-3, with 15 nucleotides matching TRBD2. The sample was peripheral blood, taken after pregnancy. This receptor was taken from a female donor in good health, enrolled as a control in a pregnancy study. CDR3 region: CASSWGTSGRTDTQYF. The DNA for the CDR3 is TGTGCCAGTAGTTGGGGGACTAGCGGGAGGACAGATACGCAGTATTTT.